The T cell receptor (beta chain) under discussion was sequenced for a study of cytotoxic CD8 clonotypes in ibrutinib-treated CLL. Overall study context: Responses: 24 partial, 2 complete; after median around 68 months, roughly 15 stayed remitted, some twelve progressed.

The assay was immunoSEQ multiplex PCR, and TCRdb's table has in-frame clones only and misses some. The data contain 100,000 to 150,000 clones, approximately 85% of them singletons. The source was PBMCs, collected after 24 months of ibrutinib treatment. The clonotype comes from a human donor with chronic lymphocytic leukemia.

CDR3 protein: CASSMAQSYGYTF. Here the CDR3 DNA reads TGTGCCAGTAGTATGGCGCAGAGCTATGGCTACACCTTC. This chain connects TRBV19 to TRBJ1-2; D gene unclear. CDR3 length: 13 residues. The V and J ends lost 3 bases and 4 bases respectively, with 9 bases between them. Germline-derived CDR1 and CDR2 are LNHDA and SQIVND (reference sequence).